This TCR beta chain derives from a study of T cell repertoires in cytomegalovirus infection. Across the study: Used in the study were CMV epitopes, some recently identified and HLA-C-restricted, others well-studied and HLA-B-restricted. Based on public TCR beta signatures, there were indications of CMV infection and of a matching HLA type.

This clonotype was detected only a few times. Antigen: not known. TCRdb re-called the reads with MiXCR, one entry per CDR3 protein. Of fewer than 900,000 distinct CDR3 sequences in the sample, 29% were seen once. Trimming removed 0 bases at V and 5 bases at J, with 11 bases between. Germline lookup yields CDR1 MNHNS and CDR2 SASEGT. The CDR3 is made up of 15 amino acids. Study outcomes and limitations: Across the ex vivo response, the dominant clonotypes were HLA-C-restricted CMV-specific TCR beta clonotypes.

The sequences come from cultured CD8+ T cells from PBMCs, collected from culture after CMV antigen stimulation. J is TRBJ1-5 and V is TRBV6-1; D gene unclear. This TCR was recovered from a human donor in good health (CMV status not recorded). Some clones in this sample may be carry-over from other donors' samples. The CDR3 here is CASSEAITAHQPQHF. The CDR3 bases are TGTGCCAGCAGTGAAGCGATCACAGCACATCAGCCCCAGCATTTT.